This T cell receptor (beta chain) was obtained from a study of shared clonotypes between healthy human individuals. CDR1 and CDR2 from the germline V gene are SGHNT and YYREEE (reference sequence). This CDR3 comprises 18 residues. This clone was detected only once. Every immunoSEQ plate was one replicate of a subset's evenly spread DNA. Only in-frame clones appear in the TCRdb table, and some are missing; sequencing was by immunoSEQ multiplex PCR. In the table there are around 500,000 clones, 76% of which are singletons. This clonotype originated in a middle-aged woman in good health. Some clones in this sample may be carry-over from other donors' samples. The chain has TRBV5-4 and TRBJ2-5, with 12 bases fitting TRBD2. The J call may be in error: the DNA end matches TRBJ2-7 better. The sequencing sample was made of PBMCs. In DNA form, the CDR3 reads TGTGCCAGCAGCTTGGGTCCTAGCGGGAGGGCCCCGACCTACGAGCAGTACTTC. Amino acids: CASSLGPSGRAPTYEQYF.